What follows is one TCR beta chain and its context. The split of CD4+ cells yielded CD45RA+ naive and CD45RA-negative memory subsets. The sample belongs to a study of shared clonotypes between healthy human individuals. This CDR3 comprises 12 residues. Germline V gene lookup returns CDR1 GTSNPN and CDR2 SVGIG (reference sequence). Unmatched junction bases numbered 1, after V lost 0 bases and J lost 6 bases. A deep-level run was used for the assay. This table comes from immunoSEQ multiplex PCR, and its TCRdb copy is limited to in-frame clones, with some not included. The data show a few million clones, with approximately 95% seen just once and 0.39% held by the top ten.

The sequence was collected from a man in his late teens or twenties in good health. Some clones in this sample may be carry-over from other donors' samples. Input material: naive CD4+ T cells from PBMCs. The subset denotes: CD45RA+ positively selected. J is TRBJ2-7 and V is TRBV30; 8 bases are a match to TRBD1. CDR3: CAWSVTGGEQYF. The CDR3 DNA reads as TGTGCCTGGAGTGTCACAGGGGGCGAGCAGTACTTC.